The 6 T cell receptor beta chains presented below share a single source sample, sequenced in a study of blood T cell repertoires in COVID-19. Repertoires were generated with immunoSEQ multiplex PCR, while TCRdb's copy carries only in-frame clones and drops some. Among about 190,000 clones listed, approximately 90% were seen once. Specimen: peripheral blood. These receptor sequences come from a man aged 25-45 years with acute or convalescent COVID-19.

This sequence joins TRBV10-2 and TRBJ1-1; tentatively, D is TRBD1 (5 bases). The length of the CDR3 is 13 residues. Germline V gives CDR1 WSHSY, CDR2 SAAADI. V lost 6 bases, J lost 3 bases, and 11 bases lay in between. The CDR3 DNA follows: TGCGCCAGCAGACAGGATTACGACACTGAAGCTTTCTTT. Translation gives CASRQDYDTEAFF.

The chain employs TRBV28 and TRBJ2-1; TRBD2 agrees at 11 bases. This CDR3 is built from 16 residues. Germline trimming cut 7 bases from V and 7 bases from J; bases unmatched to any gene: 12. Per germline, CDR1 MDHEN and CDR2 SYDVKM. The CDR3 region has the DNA TGTGCCAGCACCCAGAATCGGCTAGCGGGAGGTAATGAGCAGTTCTTC. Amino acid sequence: CASTQNRLAGGNEQFF.

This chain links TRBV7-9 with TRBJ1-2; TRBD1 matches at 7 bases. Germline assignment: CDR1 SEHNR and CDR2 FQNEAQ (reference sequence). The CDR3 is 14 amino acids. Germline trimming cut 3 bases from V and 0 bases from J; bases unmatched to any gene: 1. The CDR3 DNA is TGTGCCAGCAGCTTGGGACAGCCTAACTATGGCTACACCTTC. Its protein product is CASSLGQPNYGYTF.

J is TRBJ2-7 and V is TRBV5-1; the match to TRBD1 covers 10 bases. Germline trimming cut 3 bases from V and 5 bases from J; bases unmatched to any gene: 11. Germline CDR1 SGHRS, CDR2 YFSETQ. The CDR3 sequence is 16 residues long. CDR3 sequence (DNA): TGCGCCAGCAGCTGGCCGCGACAGGGGGCTGGAAACGAGCAGTACTTC. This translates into CASSWPRQGAGNEQYF.

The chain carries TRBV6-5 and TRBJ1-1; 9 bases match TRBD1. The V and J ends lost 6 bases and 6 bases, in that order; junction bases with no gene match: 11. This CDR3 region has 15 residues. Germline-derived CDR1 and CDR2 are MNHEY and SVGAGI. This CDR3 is CASRTIDRGGAEAFF. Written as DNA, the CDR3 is TGTGCCAGCAGGACCATTGACAGGGGGGGCGCTGAAGCTTTCTTT.

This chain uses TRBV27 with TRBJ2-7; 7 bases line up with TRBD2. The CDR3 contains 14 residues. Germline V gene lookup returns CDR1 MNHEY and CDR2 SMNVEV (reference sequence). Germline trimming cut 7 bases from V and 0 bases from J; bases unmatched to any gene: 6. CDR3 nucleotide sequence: TGTGCCAGCAACAAAGCGGGAATCTCCTACGAGCAGTACTTC. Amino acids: CASNKAGISYEQYF.